What follows is one TCR beta chain and its context. Antigen unknown. The data stem from a study of somatic mutations in cytotoxic T cells in rheumatoid arthritis. Study context: The flow sorting of some V beta antibody-stained T-cell populations reached nearly 100% purity, and the sorted populations included V beta1+ cells sequenced for TCRB. Study-wide points: In about an eighth of the roughly 60 patients, the largest CD8+ clone exceeded 20% of CD8+ cells.

TCRdb keeps only in-frame clones here, not all; method: immunoSEQ multiplex PCR. This table has more than 2,500 clones, approximately 82% appearing once. Losses at the gene ends were 1 base for V and 5 bases for J; bases not matched to a gene: 5. This CDR3 region has 15 residues. Looked up from germline, CDR1 is SGHNT and CDR2 is YYREEE (reference sequence). This clonotype was sampled from a man aged 55 to 70 with rheumatoid arthritis. Sequenced: CD8+ T cells sorted from blood. The chain recombines TRBV5-4 with TRBJ2-2; 7 bases agree with TRBD1. The CDR3 bases are TGTGCCAGCAGCTTGCAAGGGGGCCGGACCGGGGAGCTGTTTTTT. This codes for CASSLQGGRTGELFF.